Only one count was recorded for the clone carrying this TCR beta chain. The data stem from a study of blood T cell repertoires in COVID-19. Study as a whole: The analysed material was cDNA or gDNA that came from T cells, B-cell-depleted T cells, or PBMCs.

Original handling: Using reference gene primer amplification, nucleated cell counts were estimated. Clones were read by immunoSEQ multiplex PCR, and TCRdb kept only the in-frame ones, dropping some. The V and J calls and clone size are taken from that table; D and trimming were inferred from the DNA. Seen here are 250,000 or so clones, nearly 90% observed once, and the top ten hold 3%. Sequenced sample: peripheral blood. This clonotype was sampled from a man younger than 35 with active or convalescent COVID-19.

CDR3 DNA: TGTGCCAGCAGCTTCTGGACTAGCGGGAGTCGCGAGACCCAGTACTTC. Residues: CASSFWTSGSRETQYF. This chain links TRBV7-9 with TRBJ2-5, with TRBD2 identical over 13 bases. The CDR3 sequence is 16 residues long. Per germline, CDR1 SEHNR and CDR2 FQNEAQ (reference sequence). The trim removed 3 bases at V and 5 bases at J, leaving 6 bases unmatched.